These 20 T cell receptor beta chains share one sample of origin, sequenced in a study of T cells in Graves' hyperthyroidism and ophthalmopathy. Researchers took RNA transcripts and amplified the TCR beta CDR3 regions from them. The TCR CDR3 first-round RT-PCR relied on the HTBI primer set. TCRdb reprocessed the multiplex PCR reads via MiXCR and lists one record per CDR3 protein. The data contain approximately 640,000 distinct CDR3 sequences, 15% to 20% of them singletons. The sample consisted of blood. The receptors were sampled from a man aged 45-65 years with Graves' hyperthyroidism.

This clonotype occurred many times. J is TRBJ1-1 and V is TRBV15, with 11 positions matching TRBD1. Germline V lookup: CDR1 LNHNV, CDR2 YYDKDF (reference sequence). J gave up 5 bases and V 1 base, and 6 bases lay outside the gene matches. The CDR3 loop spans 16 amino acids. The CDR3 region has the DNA TGTGCCACCAGCAGAGTAAGGGACAGGGGGGATACTGAAGCTTTCTTT. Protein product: CATSRVRDRGDTEAFF. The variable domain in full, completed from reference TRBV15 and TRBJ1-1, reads DAMVIQNPRYQVTQFGKPVTLSCSQTLNHNVMYWYQQKSSQAPKLLFHYYDKDFNNEADTPDNFQSRRPNTSFCFLDIRSPGLGDTAMYLCATSRVRDRGDTEAFFGQGTRLTVV.

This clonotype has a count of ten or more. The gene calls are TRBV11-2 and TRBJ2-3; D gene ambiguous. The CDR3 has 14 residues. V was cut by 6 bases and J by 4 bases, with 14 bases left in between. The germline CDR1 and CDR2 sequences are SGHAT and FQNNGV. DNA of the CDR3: TGTGCCAGCAGACCCGCCCTACAACCAGATACGCAGTATTTT. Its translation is CASRPALQPDTQYF.

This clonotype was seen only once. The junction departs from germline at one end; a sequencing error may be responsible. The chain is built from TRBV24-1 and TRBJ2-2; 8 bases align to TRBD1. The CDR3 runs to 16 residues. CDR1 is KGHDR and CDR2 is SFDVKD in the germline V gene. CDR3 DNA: TGTGCCACCAGTGCGGGTGGGACAGGCGCGACAGGGGAACTGTTTTTT. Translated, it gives CATSAGGTGATGELFF.

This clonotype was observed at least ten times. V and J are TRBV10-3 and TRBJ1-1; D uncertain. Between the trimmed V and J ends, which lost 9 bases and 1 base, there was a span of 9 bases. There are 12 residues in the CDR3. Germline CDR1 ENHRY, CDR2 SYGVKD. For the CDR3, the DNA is TGTGCCATTACATCAGCGAACACTGAAGCTTTCTTT. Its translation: CAITSANTEAFF.

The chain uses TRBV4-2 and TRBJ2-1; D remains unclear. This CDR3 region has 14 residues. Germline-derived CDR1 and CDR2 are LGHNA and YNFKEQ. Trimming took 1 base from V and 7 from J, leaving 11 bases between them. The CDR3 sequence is CASSQGIFGNEQFF. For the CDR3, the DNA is TGTGCCAGCAGCCAAGGGATCTTTGGGAATGAGCAGTTCTTC.

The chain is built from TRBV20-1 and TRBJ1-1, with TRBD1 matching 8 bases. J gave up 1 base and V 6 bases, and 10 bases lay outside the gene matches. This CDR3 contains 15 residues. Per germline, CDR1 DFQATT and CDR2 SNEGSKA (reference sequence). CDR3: CSAFGAGTGNTEAFF. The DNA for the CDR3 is TGCAGTGCCTTCGGGGCTGGGACAGGGAACACTGAAGCTTTCTTT.

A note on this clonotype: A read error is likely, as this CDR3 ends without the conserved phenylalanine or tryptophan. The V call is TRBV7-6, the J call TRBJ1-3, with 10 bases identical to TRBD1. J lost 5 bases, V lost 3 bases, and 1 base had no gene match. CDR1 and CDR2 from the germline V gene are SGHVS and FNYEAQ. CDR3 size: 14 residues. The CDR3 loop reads CASSLGQGRNTIYL. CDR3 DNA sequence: TGTGCCAGCAGCTTGGGACAGGGGCGAAACACCATATATTTA.

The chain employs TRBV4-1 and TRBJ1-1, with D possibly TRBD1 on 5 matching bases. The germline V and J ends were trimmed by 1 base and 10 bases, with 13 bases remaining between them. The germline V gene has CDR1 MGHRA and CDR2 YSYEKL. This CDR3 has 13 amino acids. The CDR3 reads CASSQVVGEGAFF. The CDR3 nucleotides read TGCGCCAGCAGCCAAGTCGTAGGGGAAGGAGCTTTCTTT.

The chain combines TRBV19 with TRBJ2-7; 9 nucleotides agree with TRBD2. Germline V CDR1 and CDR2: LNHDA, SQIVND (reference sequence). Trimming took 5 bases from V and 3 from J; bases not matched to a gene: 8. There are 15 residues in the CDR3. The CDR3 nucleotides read TGTGCCAGTAGTGAAACCGGGACTAGCCTCTACGAGCAGTACTTC. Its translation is CASSETGTSLYEQYF.

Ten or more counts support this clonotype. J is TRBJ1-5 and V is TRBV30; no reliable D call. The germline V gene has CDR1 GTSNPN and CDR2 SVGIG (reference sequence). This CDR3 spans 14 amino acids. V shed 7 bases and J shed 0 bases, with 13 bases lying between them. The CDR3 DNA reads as TGTGCCTACCGAGAGCGTGCTAGCAATCAGCCCCAGCATTTT. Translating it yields CAYRERASNQPQHF. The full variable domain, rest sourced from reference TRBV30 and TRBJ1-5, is SQTIHQWPATLVQPVGSPLSLECTVEGTSNPNLYWYRQAAGRGLQLLFYSVGIGQISSEVPQNLSASRPQDRQFILSSKKLLLSDSGFYLCAYRERASNQPQHFGDGTRLSIL.

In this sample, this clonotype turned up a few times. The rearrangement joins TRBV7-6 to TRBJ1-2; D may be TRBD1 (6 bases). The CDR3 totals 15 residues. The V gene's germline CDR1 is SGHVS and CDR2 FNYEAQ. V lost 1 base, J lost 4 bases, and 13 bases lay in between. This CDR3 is CASSLEHGQTYGYTF. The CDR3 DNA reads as TGTGCCAGCAGCTTAGAGCATGGACAGACCTATGGCTACACCTTC.

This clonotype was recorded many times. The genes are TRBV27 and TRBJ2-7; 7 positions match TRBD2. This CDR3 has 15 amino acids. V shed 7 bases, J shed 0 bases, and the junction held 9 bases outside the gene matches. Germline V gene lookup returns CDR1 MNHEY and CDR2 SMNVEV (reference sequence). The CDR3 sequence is CASTQSGELSYEQYF. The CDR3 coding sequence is TGTGCCAGCACCCAGAGCGGGGAACTCTCCTACGAGCAGTACTTC.

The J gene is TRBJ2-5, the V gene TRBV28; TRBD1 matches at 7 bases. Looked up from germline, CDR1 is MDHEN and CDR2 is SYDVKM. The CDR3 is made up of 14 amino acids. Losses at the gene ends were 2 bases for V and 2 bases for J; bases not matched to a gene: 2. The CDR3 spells CASSLGGQQETQYF. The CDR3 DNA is TGTGCCAGCAGTTTAGGGGGACAGCAAGAGACCCAGTACTTC.

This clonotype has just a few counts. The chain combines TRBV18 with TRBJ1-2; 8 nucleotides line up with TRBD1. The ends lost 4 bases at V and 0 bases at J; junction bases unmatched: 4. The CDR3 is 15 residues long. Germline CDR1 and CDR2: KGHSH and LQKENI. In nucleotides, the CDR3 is TGTGCCAGCTCACTGGGACAGGACCCTAACTATGGCTACACCTTC. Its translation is CASSLGQDPNYGYTF.

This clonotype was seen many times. In nucleotides, the CDR3 is TGTGCCAGCAGTGAAGCTGGGGCCGGGGCCAACGTCCTGACTTTC. Its protein product is CASSEAGAGANVLTF. The J gene is TRBJ2-6, the V gene TRBV6-1; possibly TRBD1 for D (5 bases). CDR1 and CDR2 (germline): MNHNS, SASEGT. This CDR3 comprises 15 residues. The germline V and J ends were trimmed by 0 bases and 4 bases, with 7 bases remaining between them.

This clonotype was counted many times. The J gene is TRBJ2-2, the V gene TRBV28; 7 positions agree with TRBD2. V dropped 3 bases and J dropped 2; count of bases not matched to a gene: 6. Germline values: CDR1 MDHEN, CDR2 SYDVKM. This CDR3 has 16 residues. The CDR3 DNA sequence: TGTGCCAGCAGTTTCCAGGGAGGGGACAACACCGGGGAGCTGTTTTTT. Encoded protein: CASSFQGGDNTGELFF.

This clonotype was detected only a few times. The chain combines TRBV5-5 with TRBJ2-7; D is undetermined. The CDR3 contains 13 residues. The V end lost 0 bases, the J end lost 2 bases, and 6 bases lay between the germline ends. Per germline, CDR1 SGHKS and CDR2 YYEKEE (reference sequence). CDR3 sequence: CASSLARTYEQYF. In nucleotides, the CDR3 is TGTGCCAGCAGCTTGGCCAGAACCTACGAGCAGTACTTC.

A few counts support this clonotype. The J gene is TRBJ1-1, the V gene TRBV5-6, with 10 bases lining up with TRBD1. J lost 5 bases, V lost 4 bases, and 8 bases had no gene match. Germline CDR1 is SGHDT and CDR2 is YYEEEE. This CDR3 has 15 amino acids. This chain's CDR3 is CASSAPGQGTTEAFF. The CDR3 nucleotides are TGTGCCAGCAGCGCACCGGGACAGGGGACGACTGAAGCTTTCTTT.

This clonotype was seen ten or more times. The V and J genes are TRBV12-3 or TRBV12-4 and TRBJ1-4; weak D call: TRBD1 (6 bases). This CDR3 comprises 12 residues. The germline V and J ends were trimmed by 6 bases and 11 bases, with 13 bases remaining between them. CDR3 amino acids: CASSSDRNKLFF. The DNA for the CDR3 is TGTGCCAGCAGCTCAGACAGGAACAAACTGTTTTTT.

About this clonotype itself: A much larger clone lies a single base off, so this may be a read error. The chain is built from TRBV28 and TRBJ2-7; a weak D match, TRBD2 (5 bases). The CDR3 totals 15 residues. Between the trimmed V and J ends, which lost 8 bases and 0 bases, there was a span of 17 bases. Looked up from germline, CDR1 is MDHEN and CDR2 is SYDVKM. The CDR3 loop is CASSVPSRSSYEQYF. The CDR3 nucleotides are TGTGCCAGCTCGGTGCCTAGCAGGAGCTCCTACGAGCAGTACTTC. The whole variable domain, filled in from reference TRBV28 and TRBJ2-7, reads DVKVTQSSRYLVKRTGEKVFLECVQDMDHENMFWYRQDPGLGLRLIYFSYDVKMKEKGDIPEGYSVSREKKERFSLILESASTNQTSMYLCASSVPSRSSYEQYFGPGTRLTVT.